These 14 T cell receptor beta chains were sequenced from one sample in a study of blood T cells in healthy people across ages. Then a second PCR, running about 7 to 11 cycles, was carried out with a sample-barcoded 5' primer and a J-beta primer mix. TCRdb analysed the 5' RACE reads with MiXCR anew, one entry per CDR3 protein. The sample has about 780,000 distinct CDR3 sequences; about 46% are singletons. Input material: blood. The receptors here all came from a man of 80 years or more in good health.

The chain recombines TRBV20-1 with TRBJ1-1, with D hard to call. Per germline, CDR1 DFQATT and CDR2 SNEGSKA (reference sequence). The CDR3 sequence is 14 residues long. With 1 base removed from V and 3 bases from J, the gap between germline ends came to 12 bases. The chain's CDR3 is CSARVVGRDTEAFF. DNA for the CDR3: TGCAGTGCTAGAGTGGTAGGGAGAGACACTGAAGCTTTCTTT.

J is TRBJ2-3 and V is TRBV28; TRBD2 matches 10 bases. Losses at the gene ends were 3 bases for V and 2 bases for J; bases not matched to a gene: 5. Germline V gene data show CDR1 as MDHEN and CDR2 as SYDVKM. CDR3 length: 16 amino acids. This CDR3 reads CASSLPGLAVTDTQYF. CDR3 DNA: TGTGCCAGCAGTTTGCCCGGACTAGCGGTCACAGATACGCAGTATTTT.

This clonotype was recorded a few times. The CDR3 region has the DNA TGCGCCAGCAGCTTGGATGGGCGGGGACAAGAGACCCAGTACTTC. It yields the protein CASSLDGRGQETQYF. The chain joins TRBV5-1 to TRBJ2-5; TRBD2 might be the D (6 bases). V dropped 0 bases and J dropped 2 bases, with 11 bases sitting between them. CDR1 and CDR2 from the germline V gene are SGHRS and YFSETQ. The CDR3 has 15 residues.

This clonotype was recorded at least ten times. This rearrangement joins TRBV7-8 to TRBJ1-6; D is uncertain. Per germline, CDR1 SGHVS and CDR2 FQNEAQ. The CDR3 has 12 amino acids. V was shortened by 5 bases and J by 14 bases, with 13 bases between the two germline ends. The CDR3 here is CASSILGETLHF. The DNA for the CDR3 is TGTGCCAGCAGCATCTTGGGTGAAACCCTCCACTTT.

CDR3 in amino acids: CASSLSPRAAYGYTF. In DNA, the CDR3 is TGTGCCAGCAGTTTATCCCCTCGTGCGGCCTATGGCTACACCTTC. The chain uses TRBV27 and TRBJ1-2; no clear D. The CDR3 is 15 amino acids. Germline CDR1 and CDR2: MNHEY and SMNVEV (reference sequence). Trimming shortened V by 0 bases and J by 4 bases, and 12 bases separated the two germline ends.

The chain joins TRBV24-1 to TRBJ2-5, with 8 nucleotides matching TRBD1. J was trimmed by 5 bases and V by 7 bases; bases with no gene match: 8. Germline V CDR1 and CDR2: KGHDR, SFDVKD. The CDR3 sequence is 14 residues long. In DNA form, the CDR3 reads TGTGCCACCAGCTCTCCACAGGGGGTTGAGACCCAGTACTTC. This gives the protein CATSSPQGVETQYF.

The CDR3 nucleotides read TGCAGTGCAAACAGGGAAGGCTATGGCTACACCTTC. This codes for CSANREGYGYTF. V is TRBV20-1 and J is TRBJ1-2; tentatively, D is TRBD1 (6 bases). Germline-derived CDR1 and CDR2 are DFQATT and SNEGSKA (reference sequence). The CDR3 spans 12 residues. V shed 6 bases and J shed 4 bases, with 12 bases lying between them.

This chain connects TRBV27 to TRBJ2-7; 7 bases are shared with TRBD2. This CDR3 contains 15 residues. The J segment lost 0 bases and the V segment lost 4 bases, leaving 6 bases of the junction unmatched. Germline loops: CDR1 MNHEY, CDR2 SMNVEV (reference sequence). CDR3 region: CASSSSGGNSYEQYF. In nucleotides, the CDR3 is TGTGCCAGCAGTTCTAGCGGCGGGAACTCCTACGAGCAGTACTTC.

The chain links TRBV7-2 to TRBJ2-1, with D unresolved. This CDR3 comprises 12 residues. V was shortened by 4 bases and J by 5 bases, with 6 bases between the two germline ends. Germline V gene lookup returns CDR1 SGHTA and CDR2 FQGNSA. DNA for the CDR3: TGTGCCAGCAGCTCTTACAACAATGAGCAGTTCTTC. This gives the protein CASSSYNNEQFF.

This clonotype has only a few counts. The V and J genes are TRBV6-2 or TRBV6-3 and TRBJ2-7; 7 bases are shared with TRBD2. Trimming took 8 bases from V and 6 from J; bases not matched to a gene: 10. The V gene's germline CDR1 is MNHEY and CDR2 SVGEGT. The CDR3 is made up of 13 amino acids. This CDR3 is CASDSGIMVEQYF. CDR3 nucleotides: TGTGCCAGCGACAGCGGGATTATGGTCGAGCAGTACTTC.

A few counts support this clonotype. The chain couples TRBV6-5 to TRBJ1-2; perhaps TRBD1 as D (5 bases). The germline V gene encodes CDR1 MNHEY and CDR2 SVGAGI. V gave up 6 bases and J gave up 4 bases, with 15 bases separating them. This CDR3 contains 14 residues. The chain's CDR3 is CASRVQGISYGYTF. The DNA for the CDR3 is TGTGCCAGCAGGGTCCAGGGTATCAGCTATGGCTACACCTTC.

The chain couples TRBV12-3 or TRBV12-4 to TRBJ2-4; possibly TRBD1 for D (6 bases). Trimming left V 9 bases short and J 7 bases short, with 16 bases between. The CDR3 has 13 amino acids. DNA for the CDR3: TGTGCCAGTAGGACAGAGGTTGACAACATTCAGTACTTC. It codes for CASRTEVDNIQYF.

This clonotype was found many times. The chain carries TRBV3-1 and TRBJ1-1; D not resolved. V was trimmed by 4 bases and J by 5 bases, leaving 11 bases between them. This CDR3 spans 13 amino acids. Germline values: CDR1 LGHDT, CDR2 YNNKEL (reference sequence). The CDR3 bases are TGTGCCAGCAGCCCAGGAACTGAAACTGAAGCTTTCTTT. Translation: CASSPGTETEAFF. Looking up the rest from reference TRBV3-1 and TRBJ1-1 gives the full variable domain: DTAVSQTPKYLVTQMGNDKSIKCEQNLGHDTMYWYKQDSKKFLKIMFSYNNKELIINETVPNRFSPKSPDKAHLNLHINSLELGDSAVYFCASSPGTETEAFFGQGTRLTVV.

J is TRBJ2-5 and V is TRBV12-3 or TRBV12-4; 8 nucleotides line up with TRBD1. This CDR3 is 15 amino acids long. V was clipped by 1 base and J by 0 bases; unmatched bases: 1. CDR3 in amino acids: CASSLGTGNQETQYF. CDR3 coding DNA: TGTGCCAGCAGTTTAGGGACAGGGAACCAAGAGACCCAGTACTTC.